The 15 T cell receptor beta chains below all came from one sample that was sequenced in a study of siplizumab effects on memory and regulatory T cells. The assay was immunoSEQ multiplex PCR, and TCRdb's table has in-frame clones only and misses some. This sample has tens of thousands of clones, with about 97% found just once. Sequencing input: naive CD4+ T cells sorted from blood. The receptor set was obtained from a human donor in good health.

The chain uses TRBV5-1 and TRBJ1-2; unclear D gene. This CDR3 spans 14 amino acids. Germline assignment: CDR1 SGHRS and CDR2 YFSETQ. The ends were cut back, 4 bases at V and 2 bases at J, with 12 bases in the middle. CDR3 sequence (DNA): TGCGCCAGCAGCCCGTTAACACGAAACTATGGCTACACCTTC. It encodes CASSPLTRNYGYTF. Full variable domain (outside the CDR3, taken from reference TRBV5-1 and TRBJ1-2): KAGVTQTPRYLIKTRGQQVTLSCSPISGHRSVSWYQQTPGQGLQFLFEYFSETQRNKGNFPGRFSGRQFSNSRSEMNVSTLELGDSALYLCASSPLTRNYGYTFGSGTRLTVV.

The V and J genes are TRBV6-5 and TRBJ2-5, with D uncertain. V was pared by 0 bases and J by 5 bases, with 10 bases between. Per germline, CDR1 MNHEY and CDR2 SVGAGI. The CDR3 spans 14 residues. The CDR3 region has the DNA TGTGCCAGCAGTTACTCCCAAGGAAGGGAGACCCAGTACTTC. Protein sequence: CASSYSQGRETQYF.

This sequence joins TRBV25-1 and TRBJ1-2, with no clear D. The CDR3 runs to 12 residues. Germline V gene data show CDR1 as MGHDK and CDR2 as SYGVNS. V was trimmed by 1 base and J by 3 bases, leaving 3 bases between them. CDR3 sequence reads: CASSEFHYGYTF. The CDR3 nucleotides read TGTGCCAGCAGTGAATTCCACTATGGCTACACCTTC.

Note on this clone: At one end the junction does not follow the germline gene, possibly because of a read error. This chain uses TRBV6-1 with TRBJ2-7; no clear D gene. The CDR3 sequence is 11 residues long. Per the germline V gene, CDR1 is MNHNS and CDR2 is SASEGT. The CDR3 nucleotides read TGTGCCAGCAGACGACACAGCGACCTGTTCTTC. It codes for CASRRHSDLFF.

V is TRBV5-4 and J is TRBJ2-1; TRBD2 aligns across 7 bases. Germline CDR1 SGHNT, CDR2 YYREEE (reference sequence). The CDR3 spans 15 residues. The ends lost 0 bases at V and 1 base at J; junction bases unmatched: 1. Here the CDR3 DNA reads TGTGCCAGCAGCTTGGCTAGCGGTTCCTACAATGAGCAGTTCTTC. Encoded protein: CASSLASGSYNEQFF.

The chain couples TRBV19 to TRBJ2-5, with 9 bases identical to TRBD2. This CDR3 has 13 amino acids. The germline gives CDR1 LNHDA, CDR2 SQIVND (reference sequence). V shed 3 bases and J 5 bases; nucleotides not matched to a gene: 1. The DNA of the CDR3 is TGTGCCAGTAGTATCGGACTAGCGGAGACCCAGTACTTC. Its translation: CASSIGLAETQYF.

The chain is built from TRBV4-2 and TRBJ2-1, with no clear D. Germline-derived CDR1 and CDR2 are LGHNA and YNFKEQ. The CDR3 is 16 amino acids. V was shortened by 1 base and J by 1 base, with 11 bases between the two germline ends. The chain's CDR3 is CASSQAPTESYNEQFF. CDR3 DNA: TGTGCCAGCAGCCAAGCCCCCACGGAATCCTACAATGAGCAGTTCTTC.

The V and J genes are TRBV6-6 and TRBJ2-3; D gene uncertain. Trimming took 8 bases from V and 2 from J, leaving 14 bases between them. The CDR3 has 14 amino acids. Germline assignment: CDR1 MNHNY and CDR2 SVGAGI (reference sequence). CDR3 protein: CASSPVLVTDTQYF. CDR3 coding DNA: TGTGCCAGCTCGCCCGTGCTAGTCACAGATACGCAGTATTTT.

The chain is built from TRBV6-6 and TRBJ2-3; a possible D gene is TRBD2 (5 bases). The V and J ends lost 9 bases and 1 base respectively, with 11 bases between them. The CDR3 spans 13 residues. The V gene's germline CDR1 is MNHNY and CDR2 SVGAGI (reference sequence). The CDR3 reads CARTRAGTDTQYF. The CDR3 coding sequence is TGTGCCAGAACTAGGGCCGGCACAGATACGCAGTATTTT.

This clone came up once. The chain recombines TRBV28 with TRBJ2-3, with TRBD1 as a possible D gene (6 bases). CDR1 MDHEN and CDR2 SYDVKM come from the germline V gene. The V end was cut by 5 bases, the J end by 11 bases, with 26 bases between. The CDR3 runs 16 residues. CDR3 loop: CASSPLGHPAGWVQYF. The CDR3 DNA sequence: TGTGCCAGCAGTCCCTTGGGACACCCCGCCGGTTGGGTGCAGTATTTT.

The chain uses TRBV5-3 and TRBJ1-5; D gene ambiguous. TRBV5-3 falls under the ORF class, with uncertain function. The V and J ends lost 2 bases and 5 bases respectively, with 5 bases between them. There are 12 residues in the CDR3. CDR3 bases: TGTGCCAGAAGCTTCGGCGATCAGCCCCAGCATTTT. It translates to CARSFGDQPQHF.

This chain uses TRBV6-1 with TRBJ2-2; D may correspond to TRBD1 or TRBD2 (5 bases each). The germline V gene has CDR1 MNHNS and CDR2 SASEGT. Trimming cost V 4 bases and J 7 bases, with 10 bases left between them. The CDR3 loop spans 13 amino acids. The CDR3 reads CASSVLGDGELFF. CDR3 DNA sequence: TGTGCCAGCAGTGTCTTGGGGGACGGGGAGCTGTTTTTT.

This chain uses TRBV6-1 with TRBJ2-1, with 14 nucleotides matching TRBD2. The J segment lost 8 bases and the V segment lost 7 bases, leaving 7 bases of the junction unmatched. CDR1 is MNHNS and CDR2 is SASEGT in the germline V gene. There are 15 residues in the CDR3. In DNA form, the CDR3 reads TGTGCCAGCACCAGGACTAGCGGGAGGACCGATGAGCAGTTCTTC. This codes for CASTRTSGRTDEQFF.

The chain couples TRBV30 to TRBJ1-2, with unresolved D. V was clipped by 2 bases and J by 1 base, with 8 bases between them. The germline gives CDR1 GTSNPN, CDR2 SVGIG (reference sequence). The CDR3 runs to 13 residues. The CDR3 region is CAWSLRINYGYTF. The CDR3 bases are TGTGCCTGGAGTCTAAGGATTAACTATGGCTACACCTTC.

The rearrangement joins TRBV4-1 to TRBJ1-5; no clear D. This CDR3 is built from 19 residues. The germline V and J ends were trimmed by 0 bases and 0 bases, with 18 bases remaining between them. Germline loops: CDR1 MGHRA, CDR2 YSYEKL. This CDR3 reads CASSQDPRDGDYSNQPQHF. CDR3 nucleotides: TGCGCCAGCAGCCAAGATCCCCGCGACGGGGATTATAGCAATCAGCCCCAGCATTTT.